Listed here are 5 T cell receptor beta chains from one sample, sequenced in a study of response to subunit inactivated influenza vaccine (dated by TCRdb to the late 2010s). Preparation of the library involved RT-PCR. TCRdb records Illumina HiSeq 2500 as the sequencer. TCRdb's own reprocessing of the public reads used fastp at Q25 and MiXCR and kept productive beta chains. One record per CDR3 amino acid sequence lists the most common genes and DNA. The sample has under 200,000 distinct CDR3 sequences on record, approximately 12% of them singletons. The ten largest clones take up 25% to 30% of the sample. These data were likewise used in another study, on T cells expressing NK-cell markers. The second study, in turn, reports: TCR beta cDNA libraries were made by 5'RACE template switching that added a universal primer site and unique molecular identifiers.

Specimen: CD8+ T cells sorted from PBMCs, collected 11 to 12 days after vaccination. The receptor set was obtained from a middle-aged man who received an inactivated influenza vaccine. Donor details come from another sample of the same person, matched by shared clones.

Ten or more counts support this clonotype. V and J are TRBV7-6 and TRBJ2-1, with 7 bases aligning to TRBD2. The germline V gene has CDR1 SGHVS and CDR2 FNYEAQ. The CDR3 spans 15 residues. V lost 5 bases, J lost 5 bases, and 9 bases stayed unmatched. The CDR3 nucleotides read TGTGCCAGCAGCCGACCGGGACTACAAAACAATGAGCAGTTCTTC. It translates to CASSRPGLQNNEQFF.

This clonotype was counted at least ten times. The chain has TRBV12-3 or TRBV12-4 and TRBJ2-2, with D unclear. Trimming removed 3 bases from V and 3 bases from J, with 5 bases in between. This CDR3 is 13 amino acids long. The CDR3 DNA is TGTGCCAGCAGTTTGGCTCACACCGGGGAGCTGTTTTTT. Encoded protein: CASSLAHTGELFF.

This clonotype has more than one count but fewer than ten. The genes are TRBV12-3 or TRBV12-4 and TRBJ2-7, with TRBD1 matching 7 bases. J lost 0 bases, V lost 3 bases, and 5 bases had no gene match. The length of the CDR3 is 15 residues. CDR3 amino acids: CASSFGQASSYEQYF. The CDR3 coding sequence is TGTGCCAGCAGTTTTGGACAGGCAAGCTCCTACGAGCAGTACTTC.

The gene calls are TRBV6-5 and TRBJ2-7; TRBD2 aligns across 9 bases. In germline, CDR1 is MNHEY, CDR2 SVGAGI. J gave up 2 bases and V 0 bases, and 5 bases lay outside the gene matches. This CDR3 contains 16 residues. The CDR3 loop is CASSYSGLADTYEQYF. Here the CDR3 DNA reads TGTGCCAGCAGTTACTCGGGACTAGCTGACACCTACGAGCAGTACTTC.

V is TRBV5-1 and J is TRBJ1-6; D not certain. This CDR3 has 18 residues. V was clipped by 0 bases and J by 7 bases, with 20 bases between them. Germline V gene sequence: CDR1 SGHRS, CDR2 YFSETQ. The CDR3 sequence is CASSLGVVRGAENSPLHF. As DNA, the CDR3 is TGCGCCAGCAGCTTGGGCGTCGTTCGAGGCGCAGAGAATTCACCCCTCCACTTT.